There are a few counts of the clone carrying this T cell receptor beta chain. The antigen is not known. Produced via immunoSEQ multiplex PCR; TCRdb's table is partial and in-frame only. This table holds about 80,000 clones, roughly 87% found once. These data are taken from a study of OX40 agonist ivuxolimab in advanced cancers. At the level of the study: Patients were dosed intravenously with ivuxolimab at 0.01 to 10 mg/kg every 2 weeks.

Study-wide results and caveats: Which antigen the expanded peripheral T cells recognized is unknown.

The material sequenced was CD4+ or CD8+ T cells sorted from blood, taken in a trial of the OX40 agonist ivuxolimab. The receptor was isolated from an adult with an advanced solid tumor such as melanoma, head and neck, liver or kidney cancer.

Here the CDR3 DNA reads TGCGCCAGCAGTGATGGGGGAACGGGGGCCAACGTCCTGACTTTC. Translating it yields CASSDGGTGANVLTF. This sequence joins TRBV10-1 and TRBJ2-6; D is perhaps TRBD1 or TRBD2 (5 bases each). Per the germline V gene, CDR1 is WNHNN and CDR2 is SYGVQD (reference sequence). The CDR3 is made up of 15 amino acids. Trimming removed 3 bases from V and 4 bases from J, with 10 bases in between.